This T cell receptor (beta chain) emerged from a study of blood T cell repertoires in COVID-19. At the level of the study: T cells, B-cell-depleted T cells, or PBMCs supplied cDNA or gDNA.

The CDR3 contains 14 residues. V dropped 3 bases and J dropped 0 bases, with 6 bases sitting between them. Germline V gene lookup returns CDR1 MDHEN and CDR2 SYDVKM. Under the authors' procedure: Reference gene primer amplification in the assay estimated nucleated cell counts. The assay was immunoSEQ multiplex PCR, and TCRdb's table has in-frame clones only and misses some. V, J and clone size derive from that table, while D and trimming were established from the DNA sequence. The data show 140,000 to 150,000 clones, with around 86% seen just once and about 5.7% held by the top ten. The receptor was isolated from a man older than 75 with acute or convalescent COVID-19. V and J are TRBV28 and TRBJ1-5; the D is unclear. Sequencing input: peripheral blood. The CDR3 DNA follows: TGTGCCAGCAGTTTTCGGTTTAGCAATCAGCCCCAGCATTTT. The encoded protein is CASSFRFSNQPQHF.